This T cell receptor (beta chain) derives from a study of blood T cell repertoires in COVID-19. The table lists this clone with a count of one. The CDR3 runs to 14 residues. Germline values: CDR1 SGHDT, CDR2 YYEEEE. The J segment lost 3 bases and the V segment lost 2 bases, leaving 3 bases of the junction unmatched. Recruits, aged roughly 18 to 89 years, lived in around 24 US areas. The data were produced by immunoSEQ multiplex PCR, yet TCRdb's version contains in-frame clones alone and is incomplete. The top ten clones hold less than 0.75% of a sample with about 440,000 clones, around 91% of them seen once.

This sequence joins TRBV5-6 and TRBJ2-7, with 9 bases that match TRBD2. Specimen: PBMCs or T cells enriched from blood (not recorded which). The source of this sequence is a man younger than 35 who had recovered from COVID-19. In nucleotides, the CDR3 is TGTGCCAGCAGCTTCAGGACTAGCGACTACGAGCAGTACTTC. This gives the protein CASSFRTSDYEQYF. Full variable domain (missing parts from reference TRBV5-6 and TRBJ2-7): DAGVTQSPTHLIKTRGQQVTLRCSPKSGHDTVSWYQQALGQGPQFIFQYYEEEERQRGNFPDRFSGHQFPNYSSELNVNALLLGDSALYLCASSFRTSDYEQYFGPGTRLTVT.